This TCR beta chain was profiled in a study of regulatory T cells in long-lasting Graves disease. The time point is: newly diagnosed GD, antithyroid drugs for less than 3 months. PBMCs were the source of the RNA used for TCR sequencing. There are a few counts of this clonotype. CDR3 length equals 13 residues. Germline values: CDR1 LNHDA, CDR2 SQIVND (reference sequence). V was pared by 3 bases and J by 2 bases, with 6 bases between. HTBI primers from iRepertoire and Arm-PCR of CDR3 regions yielded the TCR beta libraries. MiXCR was run by TCRdb on the multiplex PCR reads, yielding one entry per CDR3 protein. The sample carries about 430,000 distinct CDR3 sequences, over 14% recorded once. These data also formed part of another study, on T cells in Graves' hyperthyroidism and ophthalmopathy.

This TCR was sampled from a middle-aged woman with Graves disease. The chain joins TRBV19 to TRBJ2-3; D is possibly TRBD2 (5 bases). The sequencing used peripheral blood mononuclear cells (PBMCs), collected at new diagnosis, from a patient treated with antithyroid drugs. This CDR3 is CASSMRDTDTQYF. CDR3 coding DNA: TGTGCCAGTAGTATGAGGGACACAGATACGCAGTATTTT.